This T cell receptor (beta chain) was sequenced in a study of blood T cell repertoires in COVID-19. The repertoire was sequenced with immunoSEQ multiplex PCR; TCRdb's copy has only in-frame clones and lacks some. The profile shows approximately 210,000 clones, about 89% of them singletons. Germline V lookup: CDR1 MGHRA, CDR2 YSYEKL. CDR3 length equals 16 residues. V was shortened by 0 bases and J by 8 bases, with 19 bases between the two germline ends. The receptor comes from a woman in her thirties or forties with acute or convalescent COVID-19. The V call is TRBV4-1, the J call TRBJ1-2; D is ambiguous. The sequencing sample was made of peripheral blood. CDR3 sequence reads: CASSQEGSPGTGGYTF. The CDR3 DNA reads TGCGCCAGCAGCCAAGAGGGGAGTCCAGGTACCGGGGGCTACACCTTC.